This TCR beta chain is from a study of blood T cells in healthy people across ages. The length of the CDR3 is 14 residues. V lost 3 bases to trimming and J lost 5 bases, with 13 bases between them. Germline assignment: CDR1 SGHTA and CDR2 FQGNSA. This clonotype turned up a few times. Antigen specificity is unknown. Findings and caveats of the study: Researchers judged that diversity estimates from one million T cells fell short of true values. Naive CD4+ cells and diversity were both higher in long-lived donors than in aged donors.

Per sample, extraction of total RNA gave at least 6 micrograms in every case. Using a J-beta primer mix together with a sample-barcoded 5' primer, a second PCR was run for roughly 6 to 12 cycles. Every cDNA molecule bore a tag from a template-switch adaptor containing 12 random nucleotides. TCRdb re-analysed the 5' RACE reads in MiXCR, keeping a single row per CDR3 protein. The data show about 670,000 distinct CDR3 sequences, about 50% seen once. The TCR sequence derives from an elderly woman in good health. The genes are TRBV7-2 and TRBJ2-5; D is unresolved. Sequenced: blood. The CDR3 loop reads CASSFDRNRETQYF. CDR3 bases: TGTGCCAGCAGCTTCGACCGAAACCGCGAGACCCAGTACTTC.